This T cell receptor beta chain was identified during a study of spatial heterogeneity in lung cancer. Sample time point: blood at routine non-recurrence follow-up after resection. V was cut by 5 bases and J by 5 bases, with 16 bases left in between. The CDR3 runs to 14 residues. CDR1 and CDR2 from the germline V gene are MDHEN and SYDVKM. Using its own MiXCR run on the 5' RACE reads, TCRdb lists one record per CDR3 protein. The sample has approximately 12,000 distinct CDR3 sequences, about a tenth seen once; the top ten hold nearly 35%. The sequence was collected from a female donor with early-stage non-small cell lung cancer. This chain links TRBV28 with TRBJ2-7; D is uncertain. The sample was PBMCs, taken at follow-up. CDR3 loop: CASSTPPLYHEQYF. The CDR3, as DNA: TGTGCCAGCAGTACTCCCCCACTATACCACGAGCAGTACTTC.